These 24 T cell receptor beta chains share one sample of origin, sequenced in a study of cytomegalovirus exposure and HLA in healthy donors (dated by TCRdb to the late 2010s). To prepare the library, the immunoSEQ multiplex PCR assay was applied. For the multiplex PCR, a mixture combining 60 forward primers for TCR Vbeta segments and 13 reverse primers for TCR Jbeta segments was used. This immuneACCESS table, as held by TCRdb, lists in-frame sequences with V and J called but not all clones. Of the missing ones, under half trace to an unresolved V gene in checked studies; the others have no known cause. The sample table on file contains fewer than 110,000 clones. The ten top clones hold around 3.5% of the sample. The sequenced sample consisted of PBMCs. The receptors were gathered from a middle-aged man in good health and CMV-seronegative.

This rearrangement joins TRBV11-2 to TRBJ2-7; TRBD2 is a possible D gene (5 bases). Trimming took 2 bases from V and 0 from J, leaving 11 bases between them. The germline V gene encodes CDR1 SGHAT and CDR2 FQNNGV. This CDR3 comprises 15 residues. CDR3 in amino acids: CASSLIRTGSYEQYF. DNA for the CDR3: TGTGCCAGCAGCTTAATAAGGACTGGCTCCTACGAGCAGTACTTC.

This chain joins TRBV6-4 and TRBJ2-4, with D possibly TRBD2 on 5 matching bases. CDR1 and CDR2 (germline): MRHNA, SNTAGT. Between the trimmed V and J ends, which lost 3 bases and 11 bases, there was a span of 14 bases. This CDR3 region has 13 residues. CDR3 coding DNA: TGTGCCAGCAGTGAGAGCCCGGGATCAGTTCAGTACTTC. This sequence encodes CASSESPGSVQYF.

J is TRBJ2-7 and V is TRBV2; 11 nucleotides agree with TRBD1. The CDR3 is 17 amino acids. Trimming at V came to 6 bases and at J to 0 bases, leaving 10 bases not matched to a gene. CDR1 is SNHLY, CDR2 FYNNEI, per germline. CDR3 amino acids: CASRFGTGGWSSYEQYF. The CDR3 DNA follows: TGTGCCAGCAGGTTCGGGACAGGGGGTTGGAGCTCCTACGAGCAGTACTTC.

The rearrangement links TRBV6-1 to TRBJ2-7; tentatively, D is TRBD2 (6 bases). With 4 bases removed from V and 2 bases from J, the gap between germline ends came to 12 bases. Germline V gene data show CDR1 as MNHNS and CDR2 as SASEGT. The CDR3 consists of 14 residues. Here the CDR3 DNA reads TGTGCCAGCAGTGCCGGACTACCTCCCTACGAGCAGTACTTC. This codes for CASSAGLPPYEQYF.

The V call is TRBV5-8, the J call TRBJ2-1, with 10 bases aligning to TRBD1. V lost 4 bases to trimming and J lost 8 bases; unmatched junction nucleotides: 6. Germline V gene sequence: CDR1 SGHTS, CDR2 YDEGEE. CDR3 length equals 14 residues. CDR3 coding DNA: TGTGCCAGCAGCAAGGACAGGGGGAGAGATGAGCAGTTCTTC. This encodes CASSKDRGRDEQFF.

The genes are TRBV7-2 and TRBJ1-1; the D gene is possibly TRBD1 (5 bases). V dropped 5 bases and J dropped 2 bases, with 12 bases sitting between them. In germline, CDR1 is SGHTA, CDR2 FQGNSA. The CDR3 has 14 residues. CDR3 region: CASSQETVNTEAFF. The CDR3 coding sequence is TGTGCCAGCAGCCAAGAGACAGTCAACACTGAAGCTTTCTTT. The full variable domain, with the rest looked up from reference TRBV7-2 and TRBJ1-1, is GAGVSQSPSNKVTEKGKDVELRCDPISGHTALYWYRQSLGQGLEFLIYFQGNSAPDKSGLPSDRFSAERTGGSVSTLTIQRTQQEDSAVYLCASSQETVNTEAFFGQGTRLTVV.

The rearrangement joins TRBV5-1 to TRBJ2-1; 8 nucleotides match TRBD2. Germline V gene lookup returns CDR1 SGHRS and CDR2 YFSETQ. J gave up 10 bases and V 4 bases, and 7 bases lay outside the gene matches. The CDR3 spans 13 residues. This chain's CDR3 is CASSLGVAGEQFF. In DNA form, the CDR3 reads TGCGCCAGCAGCCTAGGGGTAGCGGGGGAGCAGTTCTTC.

The J gene is TRBJ1-2, the V gene TRBV7-2; 7 positions agree with TRBD1. The germline V gene has CDR1 SGHTA and CDR2 FQGNSA. The trim removed 5 bases at V and 4 bases at J, leaving 13 bases unmatched. This CDR3 comprises 16 residues. CDR3 protein: CASSLYRQGSSYGYTF. DNA for the CDR3: TGTGCCAGCAGCCTCTACCGACAGGGTTCGAGCTATGGCTACACCTTC.

The chain joins TRBV5-1 to TRBJ1-1; TRBD1 might be the D (5 bases). This CDR3 is 13 amino acids long. CDR1 is SGHRS, CDR2 YFSETQ, per germline. V was shortened by 4 bases and J by 5 bases, with 12 bases between the two germline ends. Here the CDR3 reads CASSRQGRTEAFF. The DNA of the CDR3 is TGCGCCAGCAGCCGCCAGGGTAGAACTGAAGCTTTCTTT.

The chain employs TRBV13 and TRBJ2-5, with D maybe TRBD1 (6 bases). Matching the DNA end better, TRBJ2-7 makes the J call doubtful. The germline gives CDR1 PRHDT, CDR2 FYEKMQ (reference sequence). CDR3 length: 14 amino acids. The CDR3 here is CASSLWGRHYEQYF. As DNA, the CDR3 is TGTGCCAGCAGCTTATGGGGGCGCCACTACGAGCAGTACTTC.

This chain joins TRBV5-6 and TRBJ2-1, with a tentative D call TRBD1 (6 bases). CDR1 and CDR2 (germline): SGHDT, YYEEEE. The germline V and J ends were trimmed by 2 bases and 8 bases, with 17 bases remaining between them. This CDR3 has 15 residues. The CDR3 DNA is TGTGCCAGCAGCTTCCAACCGGGACAAAAACATGAGCAGTTCTTC. It codes for CASSFQPGQKHEQFF.

The chain joins TRBV7-2 to TRBJ2-4; TRBD1 might be the D (5 bases). Trimming stripped 0 bases from V and 3 bases from J, with 9 bases between. This CDR3 is 15 amino acids long. Germline lookup yields CDR1 SGHTA and CDR2 FQGNSA. This CDR3 reads CASSLAAGYKNIQYF. As DNA, the CDR3 is TGTGCCAGCAGCTTAGCGGCAGGGTACAAAAACATTCAGTACTTC.

V gene TRBV25-1 combines with J gene TRBJ2-3, with a weak D call TRBD2 (6 bases). The CDR3 runs 15 residues. V was shortened by 8 bases and J by 1 base, with 16 bases between the two germline ends. In germline, CDR1 is MGHDK, CDR2 SYGVNS. The CDR3 here is CASAFGGLRTDTQYF. CDR3 DNA sequence: TGTGCCAGCGCCTTTGGGGGGTTGCGCACAGATACGCAGTATTTT.

The chain carries TRBV2 and TRBJ2-1, with 11 nucleotides matching TRBD2. CDR1 is SNHLY, CDR2 FYNNEI, per germline. This CDR3 spans 18 amino acids. Trimming cost V 11 bases and J 0 bases; bases outside gene matches: 15. CDR3 residues: CARGRASGGSSSYNEQFF. CDR3 nucleotide sequence: TGTGCCCGCGGGCGGGCTAGCGGGGGGAGCAGCTCCTACAATGAGCAGTTCTTC.

The chain joins TRBV4-3 to TRBJ1-5, with 11 bases aligning to TRBD1. The V gene's germline CDR1 is LGHNA and CDR2 YSLEER. This CDR3 comprises 17 residues. The junction had 9 bases not matched to a gene; V was cut back by 4 bases and J by 4 bases. The CDR3 coding sequence is TGCGCCAGCAGCCCAGGACAGGGGGCGCATTCTAATCAGCCCCAGCATTTT. This encodes CASSPGQGAHSNQPQHF.

The V call is TRBV19, the J call TRBJ2-4, with 11 bases fitting TRBD1. The V segment lost 7 bases and the J segment 7 bases; nucleotides outside the gene matches: 9. The CDR3 is 15 amino acids. Looked up from germline, CDR1 is LNHDA and CDR2 is SQIVND (reference sequence). CDR3 residues: CASTRGQGVGNIQYF. The CDR3 DNA reads as TGTGCCAGTACCAGGGGACAGGGGGTAGGGAACATTCAGTACTTC.

The rearrangement uses TRBV5-1 and TRBJ1-6, with D hard to call. Trimming stripped 5 bases from V and 0 bases from J, with 9 bases between. This CDR3 has 15 residues. CDR1 is SGHRS and CDR2 is YFSETQ in the germline V gene. The CDR3 DNA is TGCGCCAGCAGGGCTACTAGCTCCTATAATTCACCCCTCCACTTT. Translated: CASRATSSYNSPLHF.

Note on this clone: At the DNA level, this CDR3 is encoded by other sequences in the same sample as well. The chain has TRBV7-2 and TRBJ2-3, with no clear D. There are 14 residues in the CDR3. V lost 3 bases and J lost 0, with 7 bases in between. The germline gives CDR1 SGHTA, CDR2 FQGNSA. CDR3 sequence (DNA): TGTGCCAGCAGCTTCTATAGAAGCACAGATACGCAGTATTTT. Its translation: CASSFYRSTDTQYF.

The CDR3 spells CASSLWAVSGNTIYF. CDR3 bases: TGCGCCAGCAGCTTGTGGGCAGTCTCTGGAAACACCATATATTTT. This chain connects TRBV5-1 to TRBJ1-3, with no clear D. CDR3 length: 15 amino acids. Germline V gene lookup returns CDR1 SGHRS and CDR2 YFSETQ. Trimming cost V 1 base and J 0 bases, with 8 bases left between them.

The chain employs TRBV10-1 and TRBJ2-7; D gene ambiguous. Germline values: CDR1 WNHNN, CDR2 SYGVQD (reference sequence). The CDR3 contains 13 residues. V dropped 0 bases and J dropped 4 bases, with 7 bases sitting between them. CDR3 nucleotides: TGCGCCAGCAGTGAGTCGGCCACGTACGAGCAGTACTTC. Protein product: CASSESATYEQYF.

The genes are TRBV7-9 and TRBJ2-3, with a possible D match to TRBD2 (5 bases). There are 16 residues in the CDR3. Germline V gives CDR1 SEHNR, CDR2 FQNEAQ (reference sequence). With 5 bases removed from V and 2 bases from J, the gap between germline ends came to 17 bases. This CDR3 reads CASSLGLDGDTDTQYF. The CDR3 DNA is TGTGCCAGCAGCCTTGGTTTGGACGGGGACACAGATACGCAGTATTTT.

V gene TRBV19 combines with J gene TRBJ1-1, with D possibly matching TRBD1 (5 bases). The CDR3 loop spans 13 amino acids. Germline-derived CDR1 and CDR2 are LNHDA and SQIVND (reference sequence). Trimming stripped 7 bases from V and 1 base from J, with 10 bases between. This chain's CDR3 is CASTPGQNTEAFF. The CDR3 DNA reads as TGTGCCAGTACCCCTGGACAGAACACTGAAGCTTTCTTT.

Of note for this clone: At the DNA level, this CDR3 is encoded by other sequences in the same sample as well. The chain combines TRBV20-1 with TRBJ2-7; perhaps TRBD2 as D (6 bases). There are 11 residues in the CDR3. Looked up from germline, CDR1 is DFQATT and CDR2 is SNEGSKA (reference sequence). V lost 6 bases and J 4 bases, leaving 10 bases between the germline ends. The CDR3 DNA reads as TGCAGTGCGAGACTAGTATACGAGCAGTACTTC. Its translation: CSARLVYEQYF.

The chain is built from TRBV19 and TRBJ2-1; 10 nucleotides match TRBD2. Germline CDR1 and CDR2: LNHDA and SQIVND (reference sequence). V lost 4 bases and J lost 4; bases outside the gene matches: 10. CDR3 length equals 17 residues. The CDR3 is CASSNPLAGGPYNEQFF. Written as DNA, the CDR3 is TGTGCCAGTAGTAACCCCTTAGCGGGGGGCCCTTACAATGAGCAGTTCTTC.